The source of this TCR beta chain is a study of T cells in Graves' hyperthyroidism and ophthalmopathy. Whole-study results and caveats: From stable hyperthyroidism, ophthalmopathy was separated by a 13 V-J model.

Germline lookup yields CDR1 SQVTM and CDR2 ANQGSEA. The V gene lost 4 bases and the J gene lost 0 bases, with 12 bases spanning the gap. The CDR3 has 15 residues. PBMCs were derived from around 10 ml fresh peripheral blood. About this clonotype itself: Its specificity is not known.

From RNA transcripts, TCR beta CDR3 regions were amplified. RT-PCR in the first round (using the HTBI primer set) targeted the TCR CDR3. Via MiXCR, TCRdb re-called the multiplex PCR reads, giving one row per CDR3 protein. The repertoire holds roughly 360,000 distinct CDR3 sequences, with 13% as singletons. Material for sequencing was blood. This chain links TRBV29-1 with TRBJ2-2; possibly TRBD1 or TRBD2 for D (5 bases each). This sequence originates from a man aged 30 to 45 with Graves' hyperthyroidism that later progressed to Graves' ophthalmopathy. CDR3 sequence: CSVAGDESNTGELFF. The DNA of the CDR3 is TGCAGCGTTGCTGGGGACGAATCGAACACCGGGGAGCTGTTTTTT.